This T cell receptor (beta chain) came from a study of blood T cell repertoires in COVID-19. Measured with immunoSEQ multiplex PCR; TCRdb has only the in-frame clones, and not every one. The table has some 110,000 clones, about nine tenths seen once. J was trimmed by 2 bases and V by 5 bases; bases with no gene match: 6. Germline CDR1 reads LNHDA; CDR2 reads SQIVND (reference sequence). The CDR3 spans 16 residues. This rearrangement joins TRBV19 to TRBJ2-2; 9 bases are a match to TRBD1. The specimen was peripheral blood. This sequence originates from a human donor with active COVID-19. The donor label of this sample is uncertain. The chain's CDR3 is CASSHGQGTNTGELFF. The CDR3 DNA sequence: TGTGCCAGTAGTCATGGACAGGGGACAAACACCGGGGAGCTGTTTTTT.